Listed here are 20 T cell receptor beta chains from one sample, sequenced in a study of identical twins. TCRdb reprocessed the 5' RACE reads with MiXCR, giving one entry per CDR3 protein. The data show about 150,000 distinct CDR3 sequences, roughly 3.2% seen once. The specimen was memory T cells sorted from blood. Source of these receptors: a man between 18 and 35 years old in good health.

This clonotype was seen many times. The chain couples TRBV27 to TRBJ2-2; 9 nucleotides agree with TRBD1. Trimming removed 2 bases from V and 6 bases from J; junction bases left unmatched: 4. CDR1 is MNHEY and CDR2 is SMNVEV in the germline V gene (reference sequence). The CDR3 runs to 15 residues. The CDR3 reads CASSLRDRVPGELFF. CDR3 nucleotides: TGTGCCAGCAGTTTAAGGGACAGGGTGCCCGGGGAGCTGTTTTTT.

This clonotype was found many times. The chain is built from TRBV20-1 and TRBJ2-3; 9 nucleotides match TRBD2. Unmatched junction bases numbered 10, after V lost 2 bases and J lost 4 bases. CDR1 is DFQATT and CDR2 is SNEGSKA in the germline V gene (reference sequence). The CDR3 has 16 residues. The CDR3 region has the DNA TGCAGTGCTAGATCTTTAGCGGGAGAGATCTCAGATACGCAGTATTTT. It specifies CSARSLAGEISDTQYF.

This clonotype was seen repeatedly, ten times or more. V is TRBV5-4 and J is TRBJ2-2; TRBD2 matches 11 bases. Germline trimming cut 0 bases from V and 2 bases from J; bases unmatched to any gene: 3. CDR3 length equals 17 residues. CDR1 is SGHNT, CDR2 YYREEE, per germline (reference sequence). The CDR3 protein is CASSLGGLAVNTGELFF. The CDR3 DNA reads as TGTGCCAGCAGCTTGGGGGGACTAGCGGTAAACACCGGGGAGCTGTTTTTT. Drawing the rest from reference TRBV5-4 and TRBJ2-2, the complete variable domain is ETGVTQSPTHLIKTRGQQVTLRCSSQSGHNTVSWYQQALGQGPQFIFQYYREEENGRGNFPPRFSGLQFPNYSSELNVNALELDDSALYLCASSLGGLAVNTGELFFGEGSRLTVL.

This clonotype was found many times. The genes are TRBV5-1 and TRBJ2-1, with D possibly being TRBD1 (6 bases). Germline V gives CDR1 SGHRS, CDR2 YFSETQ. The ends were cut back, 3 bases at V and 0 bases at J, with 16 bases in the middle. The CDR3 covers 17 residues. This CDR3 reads CASSSQGDKSSYNEQFF. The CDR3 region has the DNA TGCGCCAGCAGCTCACAGGGCGACAAAAGCTCCTACAATGAGCAGTTCTTC.

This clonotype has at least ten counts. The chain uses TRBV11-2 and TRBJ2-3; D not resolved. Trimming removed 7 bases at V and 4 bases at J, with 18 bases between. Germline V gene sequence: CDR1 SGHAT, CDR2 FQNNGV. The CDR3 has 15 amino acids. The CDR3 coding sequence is TGTGCCAGCACCCAGGACCGAACCAAGGCAGATACGCAGTATTTT. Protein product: CASTQDRTKADTQYF. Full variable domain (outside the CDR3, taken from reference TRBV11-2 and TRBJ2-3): EAGVAQSPRYKIIEKRQSVAFWCNPISGHATLYWYQQILGQGPKLLIQFQNNGVVDDSQLPKDRFSAERLKGVDSTLKIQPAKLEDSAVYLCASTQDRTKADTQYFGPGTRLTVL.

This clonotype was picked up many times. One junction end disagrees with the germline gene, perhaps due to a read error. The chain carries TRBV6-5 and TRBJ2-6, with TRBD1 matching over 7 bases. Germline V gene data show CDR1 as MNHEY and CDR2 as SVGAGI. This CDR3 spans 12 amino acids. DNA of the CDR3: TGCGCGACAGGGCCTGGGGCCAACGTCCTGACTTTC. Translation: CATGPGANVLTF.

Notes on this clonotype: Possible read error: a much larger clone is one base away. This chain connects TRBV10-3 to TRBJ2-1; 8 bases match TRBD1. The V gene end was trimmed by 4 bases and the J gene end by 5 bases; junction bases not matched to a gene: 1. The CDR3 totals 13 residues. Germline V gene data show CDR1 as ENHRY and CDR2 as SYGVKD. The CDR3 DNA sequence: TGTGCCATCAGTGCGGACAGGGACAATGAGCAGTTCTTC. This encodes CAISADRDNEQFF.

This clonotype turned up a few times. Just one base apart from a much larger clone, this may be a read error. CDR3 bases: TGCGCCAGCATTTGTGGGGGCTGCTACGAGCAGTACTTC. It codes for CASICGGCYEQYF. The chain uses TRBV5-1 and TRBJ2-7, with D perhaps TRBD1 (6 bases). There are 13 residues in the CDR3. The V and J ends lost 6 bases and 3 bases respectively, with 13 bases between them. From germline, CDR1 is SGHRS and CDR2 YFSETQ.

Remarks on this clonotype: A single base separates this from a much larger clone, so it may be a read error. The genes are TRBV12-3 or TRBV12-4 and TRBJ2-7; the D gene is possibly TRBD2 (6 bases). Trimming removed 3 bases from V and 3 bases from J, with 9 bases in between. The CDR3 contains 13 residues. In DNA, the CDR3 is TGTGCCAGCAGTTTGGGGGGACTCTACGAGCAGTACTTC. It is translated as CASSLGGLYEQYF.

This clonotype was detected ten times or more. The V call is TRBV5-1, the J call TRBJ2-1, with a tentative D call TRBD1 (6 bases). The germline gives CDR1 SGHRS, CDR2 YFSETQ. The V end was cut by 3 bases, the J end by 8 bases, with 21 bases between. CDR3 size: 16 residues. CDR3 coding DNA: TGCGCCAGCAGCTCCGCTCCCGGACAGTTAGGCCATGAGCAGTTCTTC. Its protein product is CASSSAPGQLGHEQFF.

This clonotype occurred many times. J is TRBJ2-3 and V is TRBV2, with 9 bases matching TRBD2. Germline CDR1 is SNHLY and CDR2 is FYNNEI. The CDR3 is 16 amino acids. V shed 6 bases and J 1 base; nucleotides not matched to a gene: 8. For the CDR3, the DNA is TGTGCCAGCAGGTCTATAGCGGGAGAAGGCACAGATACGCAGTATTTT. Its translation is CASRSIAGEGTDTQYF. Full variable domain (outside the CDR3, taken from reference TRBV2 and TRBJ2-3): EPEVTQTPSHQVTQMGQEVILRCVPISNHLYFYWYRQILGQKVEFLVSFYNNEISEKSEIFDDQFSVERPDGSNFTLKIRSTKLEDSAMYFCASRSIAGEGTDTQYFGPGTRLTVL.

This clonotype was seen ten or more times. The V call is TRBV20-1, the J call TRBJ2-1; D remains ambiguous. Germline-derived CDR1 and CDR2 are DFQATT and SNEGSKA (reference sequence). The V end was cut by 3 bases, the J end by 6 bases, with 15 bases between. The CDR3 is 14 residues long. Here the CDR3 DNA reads TGCAGTGCTAGCGTTCAGGTCATTTCCAATGAGCAGTTCTTC. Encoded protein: CSASVQVISNEQFF.

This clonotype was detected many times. Written as DNA, the CDR3 is TGCAGCGTTGAAATGGGGGGCATCGGCTACACCTTC. Translation: CSVEMGGIGYTF. The chain combines TRBV29-1 with TRBJ1-2; TRBD1 might be the D (6 bases). The germline gives CDR1 SQVTM, CDR2 ANQGSEA. CDR3 length: 12 residues. Trimming took 2 bases from V and 8 from J, leaving 12 bases between them.

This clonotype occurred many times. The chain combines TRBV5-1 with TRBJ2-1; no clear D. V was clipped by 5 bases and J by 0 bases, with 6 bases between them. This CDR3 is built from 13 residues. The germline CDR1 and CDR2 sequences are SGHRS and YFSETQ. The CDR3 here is CASRTVSYNEQFF. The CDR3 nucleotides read TGCGCCAGCAGAACGGTCTCCTACAATGAGCAGTTCTTC. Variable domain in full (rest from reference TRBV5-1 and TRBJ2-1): KAGVTQTPRYLIKTRGQQVTLSCSPISGHRSVSWYQQTPGQGLQFLFEYFSETQRNKGNFPGRFSGRQFSNSRSEMNVSTLELGDSALYLCASRTVSYNEQFFGPGTRLTVL.

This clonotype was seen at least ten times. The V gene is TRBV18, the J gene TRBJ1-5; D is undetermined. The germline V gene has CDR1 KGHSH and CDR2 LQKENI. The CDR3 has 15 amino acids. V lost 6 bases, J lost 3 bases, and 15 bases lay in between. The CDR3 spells CASSQGRTDNQPQHF. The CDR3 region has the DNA TGTGCCAGCTCCCAAGGCAGGACGGACAATCAGCCCCAGCATTTT.

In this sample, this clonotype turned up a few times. This chain's CDR3 is CASSPHSGEGIGV. The CDR3 DNA reads as TGTGCCAGCAGTCCGCATTCCGGGGAAGGGATAGGCGTC. This rearrangement joins TRBV28 to TRBJ2-7; weak D call: TRBD2 (5 bases). This CDR3 contains 13 residues. In germline, CDR1 is MDHEN, CDR2 SYDVKM.

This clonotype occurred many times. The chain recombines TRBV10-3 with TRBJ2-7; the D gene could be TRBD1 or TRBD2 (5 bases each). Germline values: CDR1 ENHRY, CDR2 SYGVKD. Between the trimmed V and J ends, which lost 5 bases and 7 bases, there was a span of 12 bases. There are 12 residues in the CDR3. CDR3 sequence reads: CAISSGSREQYF. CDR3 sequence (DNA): TGTGCCATCAGTTCAGGGAGTCGAGAGCAGTACTTC.

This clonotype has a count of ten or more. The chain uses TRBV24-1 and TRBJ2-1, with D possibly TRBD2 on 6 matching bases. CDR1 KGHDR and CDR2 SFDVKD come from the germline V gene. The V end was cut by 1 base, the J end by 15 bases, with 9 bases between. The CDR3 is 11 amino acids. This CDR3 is CATSDFGRAFF. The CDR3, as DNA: TGTGCCACCAGTGATTTCGGGAGAGCGTTCTTC.

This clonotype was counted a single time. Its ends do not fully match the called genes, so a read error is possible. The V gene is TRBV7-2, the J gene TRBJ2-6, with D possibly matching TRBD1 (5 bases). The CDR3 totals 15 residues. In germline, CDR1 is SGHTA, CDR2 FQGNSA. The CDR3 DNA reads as TGTGCCAGGAGCTTAGACAGCTCTGGGGCCAACGTCCTGACTTTC. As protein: CARSLDSSGANVLTF.

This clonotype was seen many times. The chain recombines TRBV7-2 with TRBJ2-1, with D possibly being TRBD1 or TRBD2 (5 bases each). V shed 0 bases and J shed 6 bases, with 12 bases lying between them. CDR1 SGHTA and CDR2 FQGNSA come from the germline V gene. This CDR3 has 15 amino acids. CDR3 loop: CASSLALGAGNEQFF. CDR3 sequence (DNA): TGTGCCAGCAGCTTAGCGCTCGGGGCAGGCAATGAGCAGTTCTTC.